This T cell receptor beta chain appears in the sequencing data of a study of T cell repertoires in cytomegalovirus infection. For the study at large: In the study, CMV epitopes included recently identified HLA-C-restricted and well-studied HLA-B-restricted ones. Based on public TCR beta signatures, there were indications of CMV infection and of a matching HLA type. Broader study findings: Ex vivo, HLA-C-restricted CMV-specific TCR beta clonotypes prevailed over the rest of the response.

Trimming removed 0 bases from V and 4 bases from J, with 10 bases in between. The CDR3 covers 14 residues. From germline, CDR1 is ENHRY and CDR2 SYGVKD. In regard to this clonotype: Its antigen is currently unknown.

Via MiXCR, TCRdb re-called the reads, giving one row per CDR3 protein. The top ten hold 43% of the sample, which has approximately 470,000 distinct CDR3 sequences, about 39% seen once. This chain joins TRBV10-3 and TRBJ2-7; a possible D gene is TRBD1 (5 bases). The specimen was cultured PBMCs, collected from culture after CMV antigen stimulation. This TCR derives from a human donor in good health (CMV status not recorded). Some clones in this sample may be carry-over from other donors' samples. CDR3 DNA: TGTGCCATCAGTGAGTCCGGGCAGGGATACGAGCAGTACTTC. Protein: CAISESGQGYEQYF.